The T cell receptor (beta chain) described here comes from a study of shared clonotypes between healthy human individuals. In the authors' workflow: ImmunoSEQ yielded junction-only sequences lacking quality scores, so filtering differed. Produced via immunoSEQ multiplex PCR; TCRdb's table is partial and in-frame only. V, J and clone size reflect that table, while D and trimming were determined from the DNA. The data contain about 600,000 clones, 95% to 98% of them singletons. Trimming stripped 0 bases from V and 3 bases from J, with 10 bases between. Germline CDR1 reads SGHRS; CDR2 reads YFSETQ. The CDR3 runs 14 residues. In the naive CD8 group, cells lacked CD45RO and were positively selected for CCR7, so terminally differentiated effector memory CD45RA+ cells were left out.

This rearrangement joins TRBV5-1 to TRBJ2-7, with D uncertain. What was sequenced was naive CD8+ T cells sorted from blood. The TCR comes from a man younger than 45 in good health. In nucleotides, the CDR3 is TGCGCCAGCAGCTTGGCCGAACAGAACTACGAGCAGTACTTC. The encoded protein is CASSLAEQNYEQYF.